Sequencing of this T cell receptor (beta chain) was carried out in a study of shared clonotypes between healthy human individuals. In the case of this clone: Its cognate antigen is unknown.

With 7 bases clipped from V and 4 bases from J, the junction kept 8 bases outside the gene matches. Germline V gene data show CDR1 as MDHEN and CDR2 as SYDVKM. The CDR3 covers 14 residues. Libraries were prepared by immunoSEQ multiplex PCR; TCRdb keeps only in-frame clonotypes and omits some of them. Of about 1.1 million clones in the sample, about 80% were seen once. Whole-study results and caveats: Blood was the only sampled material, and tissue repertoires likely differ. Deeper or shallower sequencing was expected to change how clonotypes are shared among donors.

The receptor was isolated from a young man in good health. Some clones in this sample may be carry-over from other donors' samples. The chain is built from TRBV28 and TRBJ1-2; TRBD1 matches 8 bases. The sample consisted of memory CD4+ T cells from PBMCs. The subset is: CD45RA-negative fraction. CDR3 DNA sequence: TGTGCCAGCACCATTAACAGGGGGATCTATGGCTACACCTTC. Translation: CASTINRGIYGYTF.